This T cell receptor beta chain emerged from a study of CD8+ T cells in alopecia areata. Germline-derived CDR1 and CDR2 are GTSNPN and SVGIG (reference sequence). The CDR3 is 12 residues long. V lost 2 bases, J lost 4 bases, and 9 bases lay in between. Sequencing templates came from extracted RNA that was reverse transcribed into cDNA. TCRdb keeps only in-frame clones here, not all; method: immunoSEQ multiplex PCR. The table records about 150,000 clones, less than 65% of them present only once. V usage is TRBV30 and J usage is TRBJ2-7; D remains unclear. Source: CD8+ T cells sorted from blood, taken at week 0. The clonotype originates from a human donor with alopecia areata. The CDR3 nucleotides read TGTGCCTGGAGTATAGTGGAGTACGAGCAGTACTTC. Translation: CAWSIVEYEQYF. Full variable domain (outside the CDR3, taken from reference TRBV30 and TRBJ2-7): SQTIHQWPATLVQPVGSPLSLECTVEGTSNPNLYWYRQAAGRGLQLLFYSVGIGQISSEVPQNLSASRPQDRQFILSSKKLLLSDSGFYLCAWSIVEYEQYFGPGTRLTVT.